The 20 T cell receptor beta chains below all came from one sample that was sequenced in a study of early T cells in non-severe SARS-CoV-2 infection. TCRdb re-analysed the 5' RACE reads in MiXCR, keeping a single row per CDR3 protein. The sample consists of 25,000 to 30,000 distinct CDR3 sequences, roughly 4.3% of them appearing once. The sample was whole blood. Every receptor here comes from an adult who was a healthcare worker with PCR-confirmed SARS-CoV-2 infection or an uninfected control (not recorded which).

V gene TRBV18 combines with J gene TRBJ1-4; D uncertain. This CDR3 spans 12 amino acids. V lost 2 bases and J 7 bases, leaving 5 bases between the germline ends. Germline V lookup: CDR1 KGHSH, CDR2 LQKENI. The CDR3 loop is CASSPVSEKLFF. CDR3 in DNA: TGTGCCAGCTCACCAGTTAGTGAAAAACTGTTTTTT. Variable domain in full (rest from reference TRBV18 and TRBJ1-4): NAGVMQNPRHLVRRRGQEARLRCSPMKGHSHVYWYRQLPEEGLKFMVYLQKENIIDESGMPKERFSAEFPKEGPSILRIQQVVRGDSAAYFCASSPVSEKLFFGSGTQLSVL.

This clonotype was found many times. The chain couples TRBV5-5 to TRBJ2-3; D remains ambiguous. Germline V gives CDR1 SGHKS, CDR2 YYEKEE (reference sequence). V was pared by 4 bases and J by 4 bases, with 7 bases between. The CDR3 totals 12 residues. For the CDR3, the DNA is TGTGCCAGCAGCCAGACCGCAGATACGCAGTATTTT. Translation gives CASSQTADTQYF.

This clonotype was observed many times. This chain joins TRBV29-1 and TRBJ2-3, with a weak D call TRBD2 (6 bases). Trimming shortened V by 4 bases and J by 0 bases, and 11 bases separated the two germline ends. Per the germline V gene, CDR1 is SQVTM and CDR2 is ANQGSEA. This CDR3 spans 14 amino acids. The CDR3: CSVVGGKSTDTQYF. The CDR3 coding sequence is TGCAGCGTTGTTGGGGGGAAGAGCACAGATACGCAGTATTTT.

This clonotype was seen ten or more times. The rearrangement links TRBV7-9 to TRBJ2-7; 7 nucleotides match TRBD1. This CDR3 is built from 12 residues. V lost 5 bases to trimming and J lost 6 bases; unmatched junction nucleotides: 4. Germline V CDR1 and CDR2: SEHNR, FQNEAQ (reference sequence). For the CDR3, the DNA is TGTGCCAGCAGCCCGGGGACAGCCGAGCAGTACTTC. Translated: CASSPGTAEQYF.

This clonotype was seen only a few times. The gene calls are TRBV13 and TRBJ2-1; tentative D call: TRBD2 (6 bases). The V gene's germline CDR1 is PRHDT and CDR2 FYEKMQ (reference sequence). There are 14 residues in the CDR3. The V end was cut by 0 bases, the J end by 8 bases, with 11 bases between. As DNA, the CDR3 is TGTGCCAGCAGCTTAGGGGGCGGGGAGTATGAGCAGTTCTTC. Encoded protein: CASSLGGGEYEQFF.

This clonotype occurred many times. The chain uses TRBV6-2 or TRBV6-3 and TRBJ2-2, with D perhaps matching TRBD2 (6 bases). The CDR3 spans 15 residues. Germline V gene sequence: CDR1 MNHEY, CDR2 SVGEGT. Trimming shortened V by 4 bases and J by 0 bases, and 9 bases separated the two germline ends. The CDR3 loop is CASSSLATNTGELFF. The CDR3 DNA follows: TGTGCCAGCAGTTCACTAGCCACGAACACCGGGGAGCTGTTTTTT.

There are a few counts of this clonotype. The chain combines TRBV12-3 or TRBV12-4 with TRBJ2-4; D is tentatively TRBD1 or TRBD2 (6 bases each). Trimming removed 6 bases at V and 0 bases at J, with 15 bases between. This CDR3 region has 16 residues. The CDR3 nucleotides read TGTGCCAGCAGGAGGGGGACTGACCTAGCCAAAAACATTCAGTACTTC. Protein: CASRRGTDLAKNIQYF.

This clonotype has ten or more counts. The chain links TRBV7-3 to TRBJ2-1; the match to TRBD2 covers 7 bases. Germline V gives CDR1 SGHTA, CDR2 FQGTGA. CDR3 size: 15 residues. J was trimmed by 0 bases and V by 5 bases; bases with no gene match: 4. The DNA of the CDR3 is TGTGCCAGCAGCCAGCGGACTAGCTCCTACAATGAGCAGTTCTTC. Protein product: CASSQRTSSYNEQFF. Looking up the rest from reference TRBV7-3 and TRBJ2-1 gives the full variable domain: GAGVSQTPSNKVTEKGKYVELRCDPISGHTALYWYRQSLGQGPEFLIYFQGTGAADDSGLPNDRFFAVRPEGSVSTLKIQRTERGDSAVYLCASSQRTSSYNEQFFGPGTRLTVL.

This sequence joins TRBV6-5 and TRBJ1-2; possible D gene TRBD1, 5 bases. V lost 6 bases to trimming and J lost 0 bases, with 8 bases between them. Germline assignment: CDR1 MNHEY and CDR2 SVGAGI. The CDR3 covers 13 residues. The CDR3 DNA sequence: TGTGCCAGCAGGGAGACAGCTAACTATGGCTACACCTTC. Protein product: CASRETANYGYTF.

This clonotype has a count of ten or more. The V gene is TRBV20-1, the J gene TRBJ2-2, with D possibly TRBD1 on 6 matching bases. The CDR3 has 15 residues. Germline lookup yields CDR1 DFQATT and CDR2 SNEGSKA (reference sequence). Trimming shortened V by 3 bases and J by 2 bases, and 13 bases separated the two germline ends. The CDR3 region has the DNA TGCAGTGCTAGGCAGGGGCACATTAACACCGGGGAGCTGTTTTTT. Protein product: CSARQGHINTGELFF.

This clonotype has ten or more counts. The chain carries TRBV6-2 or TRBV6-3 and TRBJ2-4; no clear D gene. There are 13 residues in the CDR3. V lost 7 bases and J 9 bases, leaving 16 bases between the germline ends. CDR1 and CDR2 (germline): MNHEY, SVGEGT. The CDR3 is CASTEIGRFIQYF. In nucleotides, the CDR3 is TGTGCCAGCACCGAAATCGGTCGGTTCATTCAGTACTTC.

This clonotype was recorded many times. V and J are TRBV6-1 and TRBJ2-7; D uncertain. CDR1 MNHNS and CDR2 SASEGT come from the germline V gene. V lost 2 bases to trimming and J lost 0 bases, with 11 bases between them. The CDR3 spans 15 residues. CDR3: CASSEFHRPSYEQYF. The CDR3 DNA is TGTGCCAGCAGTGAATTTCACAGACCCTCCTACGAGCAGTACTTC.

The table lists this clonotype with many counts. V and J are TRBV27 and TRBJ1-4; D is unclear. The germline V gene encodes CDR1 MNHEY and CDR2 SMNVEV (reference sequence). The germline V and J ends were trimmed by 4 bases and 8 bases, with 11 bases remaining between them. The CDR3 is 13 amino acids. The CDR3 protein is CASSSGVREKLFF. The CDR3 DNA follows: TGTGCCAGCAGTTCCGGGGTCAGAGAAAAACTGTTTTTT.

The chain uses TRBV18 and TRBJ2-3; D remains ambiguous. CDR1 and CDR2 from the germline V gene are KGHSH and LQKENI. The CDR3 contains 11 residues. Trimming shortened V by 5 bases and J by 4 bases, and 4 bases separated the two germline ends. CDR3 loop: CASSGPDTQYF. The DNA of the CDR3 is TGTGCCAGCTCAGGCCCAGATACGCAGTATTTT.

V gene TRBV28 combines with J gene TRBJ1-6; 8 bases map to TRBD1. With 4 bases clipped from V and 7 bases from J, the junction kept 6 bases outside the gene matches. CDR1 is MDHEN and CDR2 is SYDVKM in the germline V gene. This CDR3 is built from 15 residues. CDR3 region: CASSSLRTGNSPLHF. As DNA, the CDR3 is TGTGCCAGCAGTTCCCTTCGGACAGGGAATTCACCCCTCCACTTT.

There are many counts of this clonotype. A read error may account for a junction end that differs from germline. This chain links TRBV7-3 with TRBJ1-6; D unresolved. This CDR3 has 13 amino acids. The germline V gene encodes CDR1 SGHTA and CDR2 FQGTGA. The CDR3 DNA reads as TGTGTCAGCAGTCCAAAAGTCGGGTCACCCCTCCACTTT. As protein: CVSSPKVGSPLHF.

This clonotype was found a few times. The gene calls are TRBV5-1 and TRBJ2-3; 13 bases line up with TRBD2. Per germline, CDR1 SGHRS and CDR2 YFSETQ. The CDR3 sequence is 17 residues long. Trimming cost V 0 bases and J 0 bases; bases outside gene matches: 1. CDR3 in amino acids: CASSLGTSGRSTDTQYF. CDR3 nucleotides: TGCGCCAGCAGCTTGGGGACTAGCGGGAGAAGCACAGATACGCAGTATTTT.

This clonotype appeared a few times. The chain links TRBV29-1 to TRBJ2-3; 15 positions match TRBD2. Germline V gene sequence: CDR1 SQVTM, CDR2 ANQGSEA. The CDR3 spans 14 residues. The trim removed 7 bases at V and 4 bases at J, leaving 3 bases unmatched. Written as DNA, the CDR3 is TGCAGCGATGGGACTAGCGGGGGGTCAGATACGCAGTATTTT. Protein product: CSDGTSGGSDTQYF.

In this sample, this clonotype turned up many times. V gene TRBV11-2 combines with J gene TRBJ1-1; D ambiguous. V shed 2 bases and J shed 3 bases, with 10 bases lying between them. The CDR3 loop spans 14 amino acids. CDR1 is SGHAT, CDR2 FQNNGV, per germline. In nucleotides, the CDR3 is TGTGCCAGCAGCTTATTGGTCAGAGACACTGAAGCTTTCTTT. Translation: CASSLLVRDTEAFF. Full variable domain (missing parts from reference TRBV11-2 and TRBJ1-1): EAGVAQSPRYKIIEKRQSVAFWCNPISGHATLYWYQQILGQGPKLLIQFQNNGVVDDSQLPKDRFSAERLKGVDSTLKIQPAKLEDSAVYLCASSLLVRDTEAFFGQGTRLTVV.

This clonotype was recorded many times. DNA for the CDR3: TGTGCCAGCAGTTCCTCGCGGGGGGAATACTACAATGAGCAGTTCTTC. Residues: CASSSSRGEYYNEQFF. The chain links TRBV12-3 or TRBV12-4 to TRBJ2-1; 8 positions agree with TRBD2. Trimming cost V 4 bases and J 3 bases; bases outside gene matches: 8. The CDR3 is 16 amino acids.